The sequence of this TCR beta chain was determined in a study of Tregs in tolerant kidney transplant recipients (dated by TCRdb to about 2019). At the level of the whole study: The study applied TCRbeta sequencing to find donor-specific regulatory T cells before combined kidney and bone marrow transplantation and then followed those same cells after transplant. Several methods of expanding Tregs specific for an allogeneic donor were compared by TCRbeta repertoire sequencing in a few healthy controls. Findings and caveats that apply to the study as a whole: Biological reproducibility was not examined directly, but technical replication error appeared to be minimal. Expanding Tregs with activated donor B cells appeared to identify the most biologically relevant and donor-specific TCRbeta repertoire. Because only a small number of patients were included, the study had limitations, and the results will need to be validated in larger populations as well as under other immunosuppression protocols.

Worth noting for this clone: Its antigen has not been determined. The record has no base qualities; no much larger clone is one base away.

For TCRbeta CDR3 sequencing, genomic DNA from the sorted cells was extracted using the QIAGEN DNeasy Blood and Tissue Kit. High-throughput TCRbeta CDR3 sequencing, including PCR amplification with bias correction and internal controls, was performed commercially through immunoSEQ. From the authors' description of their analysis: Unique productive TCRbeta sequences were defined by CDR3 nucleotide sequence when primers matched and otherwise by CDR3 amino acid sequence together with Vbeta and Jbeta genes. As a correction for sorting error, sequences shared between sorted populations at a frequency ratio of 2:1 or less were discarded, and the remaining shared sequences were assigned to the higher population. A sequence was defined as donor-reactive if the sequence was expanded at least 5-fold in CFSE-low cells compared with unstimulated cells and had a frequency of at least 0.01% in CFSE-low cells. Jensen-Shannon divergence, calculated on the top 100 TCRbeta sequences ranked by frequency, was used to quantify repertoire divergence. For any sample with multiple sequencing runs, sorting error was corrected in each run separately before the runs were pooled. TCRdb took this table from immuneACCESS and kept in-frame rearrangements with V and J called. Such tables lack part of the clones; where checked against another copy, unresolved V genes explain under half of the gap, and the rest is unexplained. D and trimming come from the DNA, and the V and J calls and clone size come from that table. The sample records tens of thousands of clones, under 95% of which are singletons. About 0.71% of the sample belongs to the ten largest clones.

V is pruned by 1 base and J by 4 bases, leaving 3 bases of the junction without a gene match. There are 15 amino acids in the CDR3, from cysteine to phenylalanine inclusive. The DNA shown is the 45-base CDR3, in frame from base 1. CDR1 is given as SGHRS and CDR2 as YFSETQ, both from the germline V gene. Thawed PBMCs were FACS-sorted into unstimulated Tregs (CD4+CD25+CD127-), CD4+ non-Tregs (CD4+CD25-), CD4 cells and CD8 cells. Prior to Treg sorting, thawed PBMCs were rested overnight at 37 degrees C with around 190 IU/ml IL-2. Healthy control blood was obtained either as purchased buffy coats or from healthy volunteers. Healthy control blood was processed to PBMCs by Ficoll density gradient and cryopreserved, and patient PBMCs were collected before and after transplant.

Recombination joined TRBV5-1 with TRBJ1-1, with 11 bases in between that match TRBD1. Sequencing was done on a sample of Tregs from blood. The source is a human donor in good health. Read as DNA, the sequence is TGCGCCAGCAGCTTGATCGGACAGGGGGCCACTGAAGCTTTCTTT. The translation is CASSLIGQGATEAFF.